The TCR beta chain under discussion was sequenced for a study of cytomegalovirus exposure and HLA in healthy donors. CDR1 SNHLY and CDR2 FYNNEI come from the germline V gene. The length of the CDR3 is 12 residues. The V gene lost 4 bases and the J gene lost 8 bases, with 9 bases spanning the gap. To note about this clone: Its antigen is undetermined.

Study-wide results and limits: The records held CMV serostatus as the only immune exposure information. Several of the most significant clusters appeared linked to common viral pathogens, based on a later analysis.

Primers: 60 Vbeta forward and 13 Jbeta reverse. TCRdb keeps only in-frame clones here, not all; method: immunoSEQ multiplex PCR. The data contain some 250,000 clones, roughly 87% of them singletons. The TCR comes from a woman aged 40 to 55 in good health and CMV-seropositive. Sequenced material: PBMCs. The chain is built from TRBV2 and TRBJ1-3; D gene unclear. CDR3 residues: CASSGRVDTIYF. The CDR3, as DNA: TGTGCCAGCAGTGGAAGAGTCGACACCATATATTTT.